This record covers a single T cell receptor (beta chain). The antigen it recognizes is unknown. Within one base of it there is no much larger clone, and no base qualities were kept. This record comes from a study of cytotoxic CD8 clonotypes in ibrutinib-treated CLL (dated by TCRdb to about 2021). For context, the study as a whole: The cohort included roughly 15 treatment-naive and eleven to twelve relapsed/refractory patients; about 18 were IGHV unmutated. Partial responses were observed in roughly 24 patients and complete responses in 2; after a median follow-up of around 68 months, remission was maintained in 15 or so patients and progression was observed in approximately twelve. Samples at response were collected after a median of roughly twelve months of treatment, with a range of about 6 to 40 months. On average, each sample yielded roughly 260,000 productive templates and tens of thousands of productive rearrangements. Of the 80 to 95 participants in the trial, roughly 26 had longitudinal samples available. Cryopreserved peripheral blood mononuclear cells were obtained before treatment, at response, and at either sustained remission or disease progression. Every remission and progressive disease sample was obtained while ibrutinib was still being received by the patients.

Each clonotype received, on average, roughly 9.6x coverage in deep resolution sequencing performed on a MiSeq, where the target depth lay between 1 in 1 million and 1 in 200,000 T cells. The immunoSEQ hsTCRB Kit was used to generate the TCR beta libraries. Per the authors' processing: Data were analyzed with ImmunoSEQ Data Assistant and ImmunoSEQ Analyzer, with V, D and J genes assigned per IMGT definitions. Clonality was computed as one minus normalized Shannon entropy of productive rearrangement frequencies, ranging from 0 to 1. Only overrepresented clonotypes making up at least 0.05% of the repertoire of each patient were included in the public clonotype analysis. Repertoires from about a dozen age-matched healthy donors in immuneACCESS were used as clonality controls. Sourced from immuneACCESS, this table was stored by TCRdb with only in-frame sequences that have V and J called. A share of the clones is absent; for the studies checked, an unresolved V gene accounts for under half, and the remainder has no known explanation. V and J calls and clone size are those listed in that table; D and trimming were worked out from the DNA. The sample yields about 70,000 clones; less than 95% were counted once. Of the sample, 2.5% to 3.5% is held by the ten largest clones.

CDR1 and CDR2 are drawn from the germline V gene: SGHTA, FQGNSA. Including the terminal cysteine and phenylalanine, the CDR3 comprises 14 residues. The DNA shown is the 42-base CDR3, in frame from base 1. Trimming at the junction amounts to 1 base on V and 5 bases on J, and the germline ends lie 8 bases apart. The paper as a whole reports these results and caveats: Public clonotypes were found to be uncommon and were observed to contract or remain stable during treatment; the increase in clonality was shown to reflect expansion of private clonotypes at ibrutinib response. Sampling times were not matched between sustained-remission and progressing patients, and lymph node repertoires were not studied. An increase in clonality was observed at ibrutinib response, with clonality remaining stable during sustained remission and falling back toward baseline at progression. Baseline clonality was found to be higher than that of age-matched healthy donors and was strongly correlated with circulating CD8+ T-cell counts.

The time point label of this sample denotes: about twelve months on ibrutinib. For TCR beta library preparation, 1.5 to 2 micrograms of genomic DNA was extracted from cryopreserved PBMCs. High-throughput TCR beta sequencing was performed on longitudinal blood samples from CLL patients receiving ibrutinib monotherapy. The patients took part in an open-label, single-center phase 2 trial of ibrutinib monotherapy. This clonotype was obtained from a human donor with chronic lymphocytic leukemia. The receptor chain draws on TRBV7-2 and TRBJ1-4; the D gene is unclear. The starting material was PBMCs, obtained after 12 months of ibrutinib treatment. CDR3 reads: CASSLVWGNEKLFF. The DNA sequence is as follows: TGTGCCAGCAGCTTAGTATGGGGAAATGAAAAACTGTTTTTT.